The 2 T cell receptor beta chains below all came from one sample that was sequenced in a study of long-term antiretroviral therapy in people with HIV. At the survey level, the v3.0 immunoSEQ assay was run. Only in-frame clones appear in the TCRdb table, and some are missing; sequencing was by immunoSEQ multiplex PCR. The sample holds approximately 10,000 clones, approximately 79% seen once. Sample: unsorted PBMCs, taken about 7 years after starting antiretroviral therapy. The receptors were gathered from a man aged 50 to 60 with HIV.

Comments on this clone: A far larger clone is off by one base, so a read error is likely. Additional DNA sequences in this sample encode the identical CDR3. The J gene is TRBJ2-3, the V gene TRBV5-1; 12 bases are shared with TRBD1. CDR1 is SGHRS and CDR2 is YFSETQ in the germline V gene. With V trimmed by 3 bases and J by 4 bases, 6 bases remained unmatched. The CDR3 loop spans 16 amino acids. The CDR3 protein is CASSWGQGALADTQYF. CDR3 in DNA: TGCGCCAGCAGCTGGGGACAGGGGGCGCTGGCAGATACGCAGTATTTT.

The chain joins TRBV7-9 to TRBJ1-2; 9 nucleotides align to TRBD1. Germline V lookup: CDR1 SEHNR, CDR2 FQNEAQ (reference sequence). J gave up 9 bases and V 6 bases, and 8 bases lay outside the gene matches. The CDR3 loop spans 13 amino acids. CDR3 nucleotide sequence: TGTGCCAGCAGTCACACAGGGGGCGCGAGCTACACCTTC. Translating it yields CASSHTGGASYTF.